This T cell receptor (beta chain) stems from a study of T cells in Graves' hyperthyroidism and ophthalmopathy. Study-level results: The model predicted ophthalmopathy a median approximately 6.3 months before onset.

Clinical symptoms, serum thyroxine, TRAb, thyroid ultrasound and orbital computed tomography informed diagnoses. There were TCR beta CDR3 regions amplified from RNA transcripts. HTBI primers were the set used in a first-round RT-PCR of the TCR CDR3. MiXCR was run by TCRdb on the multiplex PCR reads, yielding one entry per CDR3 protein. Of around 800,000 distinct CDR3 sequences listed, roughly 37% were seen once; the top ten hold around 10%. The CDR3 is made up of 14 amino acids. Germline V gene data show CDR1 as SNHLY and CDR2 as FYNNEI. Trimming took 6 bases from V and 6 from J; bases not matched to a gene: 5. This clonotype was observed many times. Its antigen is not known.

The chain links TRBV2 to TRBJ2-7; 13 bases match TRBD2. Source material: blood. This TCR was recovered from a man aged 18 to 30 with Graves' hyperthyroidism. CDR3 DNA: TGTGCCAGCAGGAGACTAGCGGGAGGAGGCGAGCAGTACTTC. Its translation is CASRRLAGGGEQYF. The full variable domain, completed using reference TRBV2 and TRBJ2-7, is EPEVTQTPSHQVTQMGQEVILRCVPISNHLYFYWYRQILGQKVEFLVSFYNNEISEKSEIFDDQFSVERPDGSNFTLKIRSTKLEDSAMYFCASRRLAGGGEQYFGPGTRLTVT.